The 6 T cell receptor beta chains below were found in one sample sequenced in a study of CD8 T cells in Susac syndrome. Random hexamers primed reverse transcription of about 0.45 to 1 ug RNA. One entry per CDR3 protein results from TCRdb running MiXCR on the immunoSEQ multiplex PCR reads. The sample comprises tens of thousands of distinct CDR3 sequences, approximately 94% of which are singletons, and 0.3% to 0.45% rests with the top ten. The sequenced sample consisted of CD8+ T cells from PBMCs. These receptors all stem from a human donor with multiple sclerosis.

The rearrangement uses TRBV14 and TRBJ1-4; D perhaps matches TRBD1 (5 bases). This CDR3 region has 15 residues. CDR1 and CDR2 (germline): SGHDN, FVKESK. Trimming shortened V by 4 bases and J by 3 bases, and 12 bases separated the two germline ends. In nucleotides, the CDR3 is TGTGCCAGCAGCCGGGTTAACAGGCCTAATGAAAAACTGTTTTTT. Translated: CASSRVNRPNEKLFF.

The genes are TRBV6-2 or TRBV6-3 and TRBJ1-2; 9 bases are shared with TRBD1. The germline CDR1 and CDR2 sequences are MNHEY and SVGEGT. The CDR3 covers 13 residues. V dropped 2 bases and J dropped 7; count of bases not matched to a gene: 2. CDR3 sequence: CASSYRTGVGYTF. The CDR3 DNA reads as TGTGCCAGCAGTTACCGGACAGGGGTTGGCTACACCTTC.

This chain links TRBV11-2 with TRBJ1-2; the match to TRBD1 covers 8 bases. The CDR3 extends over 15 amino acids. J gave up 6 bases and V 5 bases, and 11 bases lay outside the gene matches. Germline CDR1 and CDR2: SGHAT and FQNNGV. CDR3 sequence: CASSGSDRGVDGYTF. The CDR3 nucleotides are TGTGCCAGCAGCGGATCCGACAGGGGTGTGGATGGCTACACCTTC.

This clonotype was seen a handful of times. The chain joins TRBV5-6 to TRBJ1-1; D remains ambiguous. Germline CDR1 SGHDT, CDR2 YYEEEE. This CDR3 spans 13 amino acids. V was pared by 0 bases and J by 8 bases, with 11 bases between. The CDR3 here is CASSLVAAEEAFF. In DNA, the CDR3 is TGTGCCAGCAGCTTGGTCGCCGCGGAGGAAGCTTTCTTT.

The chain recombines TRBV7-9 with TRBJ1-1; 9 positions agree with TRBD1. V lost 5 bases and J lost 6; bases outside the gene matches: 10. Germline assignment: CDR1 SEHNR and CDR2 FQNEAQ (reference sequence). This CDR3 has 15 residues. The CDR3 sequence: CASSPPDRGPPEAFF. CDR3 bases: TGTGCCAGCAGCCCCCCGGACAGGGGCCCCCCTGAAGCTTTCTTT.

The table lists this clonotype with a count of one. The CDR3: CASSPPDSENSPLHF. The CDR3 nucleotides are TGTGCCAGCAGCCCTCCCGACAGTGAGAATTCACCCCTCCACTTT. This chain uses TRBV5-6 with TRBJ1-6; D perhaps matches TRBD1 (5 bases). CDR3 length: 15 amino acids. Germline V gene lookup returns CDR1 SGHDT and CDR2 YYEEEE. V lost 4 bases to trimming and J lost 7 bases, with 15 bases between them.